What follows describes a single T cell receptor (beta chain). Its antigen is unidentified. These data are taken from a study of shared clonotypes between healthy human individuals. General study points: Researchers found naive subsets generally carried larger estimated richness than memory subsets. Non-shared clonotypes had lower generation probabilities than clonotypes shared by all four sorted-subset donors.

CD8 cells regarded as naive lacked CD45RO, were positively chosen for CCR7, and omitted terminally differentiated effector memory CD45RA+ cells. Germline loops: CDR1 PRHDT, CDR2 FYEKMQ (reference sequence). Trimming at V came to 2 bases and at J to 0 bases, leaving 5 bases not matched to a gene. This CDR3 is built from 16 residues. Researchers ran the assay at a deep level. Some clones are missing from TCRdb's copy, which holds only in-frame ones; the method was immunoSEQ multiplex PCR. The sample records over 750,000 clones, roughly 96% being singletons. The TCR originated in a man aged 25-45 years in good health. Sequencing used naive CD8+ T cells sorted from blood. V and J are TRBV13 and TRBJ1-2, with 8 bases identical to TRBD1. CDR3 sequence (DNA): TGTGCCAGCAGCTTACCGGGACAGGACCCTAACTATGGCTACACCTTC. Amino acids: CASSLPGQDPNYGYTF.